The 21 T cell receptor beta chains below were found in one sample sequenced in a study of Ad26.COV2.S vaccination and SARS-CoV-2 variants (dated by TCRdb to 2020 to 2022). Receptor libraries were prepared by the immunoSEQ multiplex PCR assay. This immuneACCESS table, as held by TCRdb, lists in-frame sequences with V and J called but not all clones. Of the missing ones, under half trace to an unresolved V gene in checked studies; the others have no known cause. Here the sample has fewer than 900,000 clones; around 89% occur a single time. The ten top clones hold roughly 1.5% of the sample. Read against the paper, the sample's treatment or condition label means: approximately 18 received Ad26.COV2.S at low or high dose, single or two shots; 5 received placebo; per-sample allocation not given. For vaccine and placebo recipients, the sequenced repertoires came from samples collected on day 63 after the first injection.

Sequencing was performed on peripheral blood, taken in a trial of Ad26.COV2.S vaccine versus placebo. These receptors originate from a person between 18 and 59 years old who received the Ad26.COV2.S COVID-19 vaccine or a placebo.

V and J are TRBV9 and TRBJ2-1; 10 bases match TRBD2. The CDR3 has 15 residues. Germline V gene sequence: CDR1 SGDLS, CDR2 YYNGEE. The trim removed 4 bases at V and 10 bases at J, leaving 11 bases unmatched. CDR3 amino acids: CASSLGTSVSREQFF. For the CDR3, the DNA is TGTGCCAGCAGCCTAGGGACTAGCGTAAGTAGGGAGCAGTTCTTC.

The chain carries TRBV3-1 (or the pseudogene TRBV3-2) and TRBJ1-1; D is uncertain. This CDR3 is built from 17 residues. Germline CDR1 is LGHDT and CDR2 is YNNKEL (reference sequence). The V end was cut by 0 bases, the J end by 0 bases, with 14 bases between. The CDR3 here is CASSQENIRRVNTEAFF. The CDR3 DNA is TGTGCCAGCAGCCAAGAGAACATTAGGAGAGTGAACACTGAAGCTTTCTTT.

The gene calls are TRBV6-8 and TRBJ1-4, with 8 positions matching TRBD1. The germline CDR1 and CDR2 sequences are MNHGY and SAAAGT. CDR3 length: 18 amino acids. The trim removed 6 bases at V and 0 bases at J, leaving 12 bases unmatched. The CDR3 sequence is CASRDPGQAPATNEKLFF. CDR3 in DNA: TGTGCCAGCAGGGACCCGGGACAGGCCCCTGCAACTAATGAAAAACTGTTTTTT.

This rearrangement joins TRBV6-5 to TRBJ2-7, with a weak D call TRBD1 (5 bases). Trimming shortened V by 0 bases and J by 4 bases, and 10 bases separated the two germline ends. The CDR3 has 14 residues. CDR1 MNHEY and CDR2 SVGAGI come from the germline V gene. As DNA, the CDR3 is TGTGCCAGCAGTTACTCGGACACTACGTACGAGCAGTACTTC. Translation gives CASSYSDTTYEQYF.

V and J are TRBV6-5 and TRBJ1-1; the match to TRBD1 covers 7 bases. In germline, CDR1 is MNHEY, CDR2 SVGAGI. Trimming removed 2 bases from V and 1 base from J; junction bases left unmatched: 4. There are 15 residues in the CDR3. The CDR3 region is CASSYSRDRNTEAFF. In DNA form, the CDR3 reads TGTGCCAGCAGTTACAGCCGGGACAGGAACACTGAAGCTTTCTTT.

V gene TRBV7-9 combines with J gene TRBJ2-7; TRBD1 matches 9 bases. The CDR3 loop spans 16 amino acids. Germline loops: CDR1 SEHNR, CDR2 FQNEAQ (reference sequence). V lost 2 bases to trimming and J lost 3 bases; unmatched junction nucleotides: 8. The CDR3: CASSLPRDREDYEQYF. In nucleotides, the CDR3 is TGTGCCAGCAGCTTACCCCGGGACAGGGAGGACTACGAGCAGTACTTC.

CDR3 region: CAWSGTDNEKLFF. The CDR3 DNA is TGTGCCTGGAGCGGGACGGATAATGAAAAACTGTTTTTT. This chain links TRBV30 with TRBJ1-4, with TRBD1 as a possible D gene (5 bases). The germline V gene has CDR1 GTSNPN and CDR2 SVGIG (reference sequence). V shed 3 bases and J shed 4 bases, with 9 bases lying between them. The CDR3 consists of 13 residues.

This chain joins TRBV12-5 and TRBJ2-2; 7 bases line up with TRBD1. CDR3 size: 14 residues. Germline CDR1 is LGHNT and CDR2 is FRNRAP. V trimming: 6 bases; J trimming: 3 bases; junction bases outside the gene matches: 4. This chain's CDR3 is CASGDRVDTGELFF. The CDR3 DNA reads TGTGCTAGTGGAGACAGGGTGGACACCGGGGAGCTGTTTTTT.

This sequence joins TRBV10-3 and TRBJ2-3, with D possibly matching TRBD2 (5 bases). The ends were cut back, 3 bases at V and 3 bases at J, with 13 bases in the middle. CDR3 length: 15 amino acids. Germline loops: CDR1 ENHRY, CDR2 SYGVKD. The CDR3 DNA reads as TGTGCCATCAGTGAACAGCCGCGACTAACAGATACGCAGTATTTT. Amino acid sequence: CAISEQPRLTDTQYF.

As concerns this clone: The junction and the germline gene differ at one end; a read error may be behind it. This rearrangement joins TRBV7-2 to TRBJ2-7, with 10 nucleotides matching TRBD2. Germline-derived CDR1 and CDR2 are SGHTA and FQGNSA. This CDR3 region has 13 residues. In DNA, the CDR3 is TGTGCCAGCAGCCTAGCGGGAGTGAACGAGCAGTACTTC. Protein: CASSLAGVNEQYF.

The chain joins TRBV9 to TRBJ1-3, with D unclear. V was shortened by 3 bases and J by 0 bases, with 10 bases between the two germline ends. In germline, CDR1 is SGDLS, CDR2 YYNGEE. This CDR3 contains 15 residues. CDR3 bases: TGTGCCAGCAGCGCTTACGGTGACTCTGGAAACACCATATATTTT. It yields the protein CASSAYGDSGNTIYF.

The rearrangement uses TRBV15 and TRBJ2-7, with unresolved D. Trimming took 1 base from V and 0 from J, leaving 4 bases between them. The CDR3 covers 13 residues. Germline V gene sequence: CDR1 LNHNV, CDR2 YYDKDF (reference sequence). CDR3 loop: CATSRGVSYEQYF. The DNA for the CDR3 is TGTGCCACCAGCAGAGGGGTCTCCTACGAGCAGTACTTC.

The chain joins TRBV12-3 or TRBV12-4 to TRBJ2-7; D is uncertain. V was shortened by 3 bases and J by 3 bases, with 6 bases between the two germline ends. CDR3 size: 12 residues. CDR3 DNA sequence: TGTGCCAGCAGTTTGATGGTCTACGAGCAGTACTTC. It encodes CASSLMVYEQYF.

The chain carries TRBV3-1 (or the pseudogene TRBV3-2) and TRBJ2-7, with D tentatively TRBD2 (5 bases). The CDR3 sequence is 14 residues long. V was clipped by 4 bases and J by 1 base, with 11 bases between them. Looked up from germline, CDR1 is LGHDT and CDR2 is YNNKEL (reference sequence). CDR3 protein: CASSLGVGSYEQYF. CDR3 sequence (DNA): TGTGCCAGCAGCCTCGGGGTGGGTTCCTACGAGCAGTACTTC.

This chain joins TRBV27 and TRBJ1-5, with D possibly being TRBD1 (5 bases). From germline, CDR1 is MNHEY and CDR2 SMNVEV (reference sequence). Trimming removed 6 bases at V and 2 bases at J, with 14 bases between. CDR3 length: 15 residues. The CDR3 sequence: CASSPGPTGNQPQHF. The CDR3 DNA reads TGTGCCAGCAGCCCGGGGCCCACAGGCAATCAGCCCCAGCATTTT.

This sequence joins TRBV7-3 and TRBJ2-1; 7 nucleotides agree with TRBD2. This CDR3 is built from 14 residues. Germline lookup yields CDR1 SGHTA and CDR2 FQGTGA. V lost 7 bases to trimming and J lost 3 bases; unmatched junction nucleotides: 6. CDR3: CASNGGGIYNEQFF. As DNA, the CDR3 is TGTGCCAGCAACGGGGGAGGGATCTACAATGAGCAGTTCTTC. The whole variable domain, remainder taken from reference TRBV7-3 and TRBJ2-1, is GAGVSQTPSNKVTEKGKYVELRCDPISGHTALYWYRQSLGQGPEFLIYFQGTGAADDSGLPNDRFFAVRPEGSVSTLKIQRTERGDSAVYLCASNGGGIYNEQFFGPGTRLTVL.

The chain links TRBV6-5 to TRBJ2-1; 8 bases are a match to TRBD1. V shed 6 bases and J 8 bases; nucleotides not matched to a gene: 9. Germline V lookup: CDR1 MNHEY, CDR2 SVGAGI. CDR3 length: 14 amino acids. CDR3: CASSPGQGGDEQFF. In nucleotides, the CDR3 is TGTGCCAGCAGCCCCGGACAGGGTGGCGATGAGCAGTTCTTC.

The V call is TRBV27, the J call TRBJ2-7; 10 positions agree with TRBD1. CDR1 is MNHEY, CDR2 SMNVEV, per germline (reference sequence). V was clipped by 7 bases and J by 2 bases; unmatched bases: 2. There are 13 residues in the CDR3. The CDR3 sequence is CASTGTGAYEQYF. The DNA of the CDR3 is TGTGCCAGCACCGGGACAGGGGCCTACGAGCAGTACTTC.

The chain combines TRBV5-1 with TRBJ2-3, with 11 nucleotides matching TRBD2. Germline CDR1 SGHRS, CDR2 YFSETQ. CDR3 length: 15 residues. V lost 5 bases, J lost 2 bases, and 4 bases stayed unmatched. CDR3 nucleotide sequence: TGCGCCAGCAGATATAGCGGGGGGGTCACAGATACGCAGTATTTT. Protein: CASRYSGGVTDTQYF.

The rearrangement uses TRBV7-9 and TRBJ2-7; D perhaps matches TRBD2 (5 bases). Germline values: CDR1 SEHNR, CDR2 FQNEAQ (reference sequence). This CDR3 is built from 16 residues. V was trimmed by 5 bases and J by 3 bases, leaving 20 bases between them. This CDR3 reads CASSNIAGRGIYEQYF. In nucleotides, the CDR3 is TGTGCCAGCAGCAACATAGCCGGACGGGGAATCTACGAGCAGTACTTC.

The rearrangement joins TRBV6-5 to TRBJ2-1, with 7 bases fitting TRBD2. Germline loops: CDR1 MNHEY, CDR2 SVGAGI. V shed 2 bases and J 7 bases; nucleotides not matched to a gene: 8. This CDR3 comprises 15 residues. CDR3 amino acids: CASSYEGTKDNEQFF. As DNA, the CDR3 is TGTGCCAGCAGTTACGAGGGGACTAAAGATAATGAGCAGTTCTTC.